This TCR beta chain was obtained from a study of T cells in Graves' hyperthyroidism and ophthalmopathy. Researchers took RNA transcripts and amplified the TCR beta CDR3 regions from them. The study used the HTBI primer set for a first-round RT-PCR of the TCR CDR3. TCRdb re-called the multiplex PCR reads through MiXCR, storing one row per CDR3 protein. The table lists 600,000 or so distinct CDR3 sequences, 15% to 20% of them singletons, with less than 4.5% in the top ten. CDR3 length equals 19 residues. Germline values: CDR1 DFQATT, CDR2 SNEGSKA (reference sequence). With V trimmed by 1 base and J by 4 bases, 14 bases remained unmatched. PBMCs were obtained from about 9 ml fresh peripheral blood.

The TCR was taken from a woman aged 25-40 years with Graves' hyperthyroidism. The sequencing input was blood. The chain links TRBV20-1 to TRBJ2-2; 11 positions agree with TRBD2. The CDR3: CSARAGTSGLLTGTGELFF. In nucleotides, the CDR3 is TGCAGTGCTAGAGCCGGGACTAGCGGTCTCTTAACGGGCACCGGGGAGCTGTTTTTT.